The following is a T cell receptor (beta chain) sequence with its context. The data are from a study of cytotoxic CD8 clonotypes in ibrutinib-treated CLL. Sequencing was performed with immunoSEQ multiplex PCR; in TCRdb, only in-frame clones are kept and a portion is missing. This table holds roughly 220,000 clones, 70% found once. PBMCs that had been cryopreserved were the source of about 2 micrograms of genomic DNA for TCR beta libraries. The specimen was PBMCs, collected after 12 months of ibrutinib treatment. The TCR comes from a human donor with chronic lymphocytic leukemia.

The DNA for the CDR3 is TGCGCCAGCAGCTTGCAGCAAACGAACTATGGCTACACCTTC. It encodes CASSLQQTNYGYTF. V gene TRBV5-1 combines with J gene TRBJ1-2; D is unresolved. The CDR3 totals 14 residues. Germline lookup yields CDR1 SGHRS and CDR2 YFSETQ. Trimming pared 1 base from V and 2 bases from J, leaving 9 bases between.